This entry concerns a single TCR beta chain. This sample stems from a study of blood T cell repertoires in COVID-19. Overall study: Donors in the United States, Italy and Spain gave samples during acute or convalescent COVID-19. The analysed material was cDNA or gDNA that came from T cells, B-cell-depleted T cells, or PBMCs.

Germline CDR1 and CDR2: SGHTA and FQGTGA. The CDR3 sequence is 15 residues long. V was pared by 3 bases and J by 6 bases, with 15 bases between. Original data processing: Researchers report that nucleated cell counts were estimated from reference gene primer amplification. TCRdb's copy holds only in-frame clones and misses some; the assay was immunoSEQ multiplex PCR. The DNA was the basis for D and trimming; V, J and clone size are from that table. The data contain 130,000 or so clones, 80% to 90% of them seen just once; the ten biggest clones take up roughly 1.4%. The sample comprised peripheral blood. The genes are TRBV7-3 and TRBJ2-1; TRBD1 is a possible D gene (6 bases). The TCR was taken from a woman aged 55-69 years with acute or convalescent COVID-19. This CDR3 reads CASSFEHREINEQFF. The CDR3 DNA sequence: TGTGCCAGCAGCTTTGAGCACAGGGAAATCAATGAGCAGTTCTTC.